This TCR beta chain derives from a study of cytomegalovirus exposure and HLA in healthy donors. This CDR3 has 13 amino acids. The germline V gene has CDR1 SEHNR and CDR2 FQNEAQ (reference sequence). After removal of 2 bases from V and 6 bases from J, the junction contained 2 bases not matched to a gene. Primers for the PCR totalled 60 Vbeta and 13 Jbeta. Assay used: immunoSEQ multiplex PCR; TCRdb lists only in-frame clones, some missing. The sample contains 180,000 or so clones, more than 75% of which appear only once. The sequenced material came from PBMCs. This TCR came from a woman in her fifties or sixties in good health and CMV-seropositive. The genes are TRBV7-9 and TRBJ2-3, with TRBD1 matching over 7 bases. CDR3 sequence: CASSLQGVDTQYF. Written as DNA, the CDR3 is TGTGCCAGCAGCTTACAGGGGGTGGATACGCAGTATTTT.